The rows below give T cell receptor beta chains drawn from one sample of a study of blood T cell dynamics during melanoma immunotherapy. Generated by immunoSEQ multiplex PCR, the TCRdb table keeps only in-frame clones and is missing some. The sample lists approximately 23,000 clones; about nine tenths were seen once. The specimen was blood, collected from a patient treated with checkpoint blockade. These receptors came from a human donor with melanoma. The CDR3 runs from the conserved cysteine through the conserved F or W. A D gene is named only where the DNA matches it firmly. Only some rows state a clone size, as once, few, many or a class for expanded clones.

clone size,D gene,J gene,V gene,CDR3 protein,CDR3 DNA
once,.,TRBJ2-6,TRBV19,CASRVSGANVLTF,TGTGCCAGTAGGGTCTCTGGGGCCAACGTCCTGACTTTC
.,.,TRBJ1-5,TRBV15,CATSRDRVNQPQHF,TGTGCCACCAGCAGAGACAGGGTCAATCAGCCCCAGCATTTT
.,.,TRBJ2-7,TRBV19,CASSIGHRDGDEQYF,TGTGCCAGTAGTATCGGACATAGGGATGGCGACGAGCAGTACTTC
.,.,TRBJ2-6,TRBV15,CATSRDRWVLTF,TGTGCCACCAGCAGAGACCGCTGGGTCCTGACTTTC
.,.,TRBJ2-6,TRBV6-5,CASSYSRARGANVLTF,TGTGCCAGCAGTTACTCGAGGGCGCGCGGGGCCAACGTCCTGACTTTC
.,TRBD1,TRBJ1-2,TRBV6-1,CASSEATGSGYTF,TGTGCCAGCAGTGAAGCGACAGGGAGTGGCTACACCTTC
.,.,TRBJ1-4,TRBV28,CASSPRWVRKREKLFF,TGTGCCAGCAGTCCCCGATGGGTCCGCAAACGGGAAAAACTGTTTTTT
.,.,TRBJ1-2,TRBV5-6,CASSDVGQGVSLQF,TGTGCCAGCAGCGACGTCGGTCAGGGTGTCAGTCTCCAATTC
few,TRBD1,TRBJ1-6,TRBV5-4,CASSSTGRRSPLHF,TGTGCCAGCAGCTCGACAGGGAGAAGATCACCCCTCCACTTT
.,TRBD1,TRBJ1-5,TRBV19,CASSDTGAPNQPQHF,TGTGCCAGTAGTGATACAGGGGCTCCCAATCAGCCCCAGCATTTT
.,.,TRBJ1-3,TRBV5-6,CASSPTGGSGNTIYF,TGTGCCAGCAGCCCTACCGGGGGCTCTGGAAACACCATATATTTT
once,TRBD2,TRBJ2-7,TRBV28,CASSLLTSGNMGGYEQYF,TGTGCCAGCAGTTTACTGACTAGCGGCAATATGGGGGGCTACGAGCAGTACTTC
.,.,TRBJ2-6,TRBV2,CATGGPSGANVLTF,TGTGCCACCGGGGGGCCCTCTGGGGCCAACGTCCTGACTTTC
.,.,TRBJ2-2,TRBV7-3,CASSLPPGELFF,TGTGCCAGCAGCTTACCACCCGGGGAGCTGTTTTTT
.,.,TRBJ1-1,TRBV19,CASSIRLTEAFF,TGTGCCAGTAGTATTCGACTCACTGAAGCTTTCTTT
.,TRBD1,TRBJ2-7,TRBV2,CASSAGTGLYEQYF,TGTGCCAGCAGCGCCGGGACAGGTCTCTACGAGCAGTACTTC
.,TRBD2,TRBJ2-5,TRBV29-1,CSVAGRGQETQYF,TGCAGCGTCGCCGGGAGGGGCCAAGAGACCCAGTACTTC
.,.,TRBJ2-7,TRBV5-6,CASSLTGRYEQYF,TGTGCCAGCAGCCTTACAGGGAGGTACGAGCAGTACTTC
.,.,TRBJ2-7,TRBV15,CATSSRAGSAAEQYF,TGTGCCACCAGCAGCCGCGCGGGTTCCGCCGCGGAGCAGTACTTC
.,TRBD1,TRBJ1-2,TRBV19,CASSISRTGDYGYTF,TGTGCCAGTAGTATATCCCGGACAGGGGACTATGGCTACACCTTC
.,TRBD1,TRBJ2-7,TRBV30,CAWRRGTGAREQYF,TGTGCCTGGAGGAGGGGGACAGGGGCACGGGAGCAGTACTTC
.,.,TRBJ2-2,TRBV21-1,CASSKDRKKDWGSWGELFF,TGTGCCAGCAGCAAAGATCGGAAGAAAGATTGGGGTTCTTGGGGGGAGCTGTTTTTT
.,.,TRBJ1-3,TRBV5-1,CASSSVPSGNTIYF,TGCGCCAGCAGCTCCGTACCTTCTGGAAACACCATATATTTT
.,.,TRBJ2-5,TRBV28,CASSLWDQETQYF,TGTGCCAGCAGCCTTTGGGACCAAGAGACCCAGTACTTC
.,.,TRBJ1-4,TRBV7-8,CASSLAGTATNEKLFF,TGTGCCAGCAGCTTAGCTGGGACCGCTACTAATGAAAAACTGTTTTTT
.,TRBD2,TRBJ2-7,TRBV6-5,CASTLTGGGTYEQYF,TGTGCCAGCACCTTGACTGGCGGGGGGACCTACGAGCAGTACTTC
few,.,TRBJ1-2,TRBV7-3,CASSLTNGEGGYTF,TGTGCCAGCAGCTTAACAAACGGGGAAGGCGGCTACACCTTC